This T cell receptor (beta chain) was found in a study of T cells in Graves' hyperthyroidism and ophthalmopathy. The wider study: Peripheral blood collection took place at initial diagnosis, before any treatment.

Patients aged 18 to 65 had newly diagnosed hyperthyroidism that had lasted under 2 months. Losses at the gene ends were 5 bases for V and 7 bases for J; bases not matched to a gene: 5. Germline V lookup: CDR1 SGHRS, CDR2 YFSETQ. The CDR3 consists of 14 residues. This clonotype was detected many times. Its cognate antigen is unknown. Using RNA transcripts as the source, TCR beta CDR3 regions were amplified. A set of HTBI primers served as the primers for a first-round RT-PCR of the TCR CDR3. TCRdb recomputed calls from the multiplex PCR reads with MiXCR, one row per CDR3 protein. The table records approximately 430,000 distinct CDR3 sequences, 15% to 17% of them present only once. Regarding the study as a whole: From stable hyperthyroidism, ophthalmopathy was separated by a 13 V-J model.

Sequencing was performed on blood. The rearrangement links TRBV5-1 to TRBJ2-1; 11 bases agree with TRBD1. The source of this sequence is a woman younger than 30 with Graves' hyperthyroidism. The CDR3 loop reads CASRQGQGANEQFF. In DNA, the CDR3 is TGCGCCAGCAGACAAGGACAGGGGGCGAATGAGCAGTTCTTC.